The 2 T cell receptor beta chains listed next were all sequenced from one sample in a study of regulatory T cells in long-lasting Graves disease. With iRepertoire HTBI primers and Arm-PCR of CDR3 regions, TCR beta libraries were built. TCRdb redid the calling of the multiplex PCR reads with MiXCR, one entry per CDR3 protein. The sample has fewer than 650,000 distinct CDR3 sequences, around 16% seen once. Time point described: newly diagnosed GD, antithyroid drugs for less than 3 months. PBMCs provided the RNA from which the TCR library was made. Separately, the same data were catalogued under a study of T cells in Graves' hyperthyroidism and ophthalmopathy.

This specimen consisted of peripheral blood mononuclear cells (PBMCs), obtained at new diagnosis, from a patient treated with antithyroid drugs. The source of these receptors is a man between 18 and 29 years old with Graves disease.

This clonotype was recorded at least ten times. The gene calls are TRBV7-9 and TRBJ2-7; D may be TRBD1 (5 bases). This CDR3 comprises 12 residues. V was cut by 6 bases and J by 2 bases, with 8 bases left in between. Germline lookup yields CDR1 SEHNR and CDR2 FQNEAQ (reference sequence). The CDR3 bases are TGTGCCAGCAGAGACAGTACCTACGAGCAGTACTTC. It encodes CASRDSTYEQYF.

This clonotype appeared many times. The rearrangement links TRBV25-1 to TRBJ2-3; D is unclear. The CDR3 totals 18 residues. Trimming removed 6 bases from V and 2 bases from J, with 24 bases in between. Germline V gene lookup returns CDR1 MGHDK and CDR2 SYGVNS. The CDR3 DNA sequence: TGTGCCAGCAGCCTTATCTTCTGGACCGCCAGACCCACAGATACGCAGTATTTT. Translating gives CASSLIFWTARPTDTQYF.